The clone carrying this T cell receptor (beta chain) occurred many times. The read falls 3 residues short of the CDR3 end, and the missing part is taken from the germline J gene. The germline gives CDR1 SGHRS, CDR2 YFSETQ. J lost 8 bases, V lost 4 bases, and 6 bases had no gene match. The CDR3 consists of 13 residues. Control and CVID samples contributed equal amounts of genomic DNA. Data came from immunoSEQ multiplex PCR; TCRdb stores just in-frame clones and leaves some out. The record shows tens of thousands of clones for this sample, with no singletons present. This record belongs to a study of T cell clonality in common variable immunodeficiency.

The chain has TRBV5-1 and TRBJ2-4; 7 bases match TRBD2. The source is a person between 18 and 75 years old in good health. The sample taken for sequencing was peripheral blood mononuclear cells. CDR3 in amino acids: CASSPTGGDIQYF. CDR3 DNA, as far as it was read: TGCGCCAGCAGCCCGACTGGGGGGGACATT.